This T cell receptor (beta chain) emerged from a study of CD8 T cells in ankylosing spondylitis. Making use of molecular barcodes, quantitative 5'-RACE generated TCR beta libraries. TCRdb reprocessed the 5' RACE reads with MiXCR, giving one entry per CDR3 protein. The table shows about 390,000 distinct CDR3 sequences, with around 20% occurring only once. Findings and limits, study-wide: Disease-linked clones bore a CD8+ phenotype and were relatively rare in peripheral blood. What appeared characteristic of ankylosing spondylitis blood was a TCR beta motif of 7 or 8 highly homologous variants.

This CDR3 region has 14 residues. Germline-derived CDR1 and CDR2 are DFQATT and SNEGSKA (reference sequence). V gave up 3 bases and J gave up 1 base, with 10 bases separating them. This clonotype was found many times. Its antigen remains unidentified. The sequence was obtained from a male donor with ankylosing spondylitis. The rearrangement links TRBV20-1 to TRBJ1-5; a possible D gene is TRBD1 (6 bases). The sequenced material came from blood, either unsorted or a sorted T cell fraction (not recorded which). CDR3 DNA: TGCAGTGCTAGTACGGGGGCCAGCAATCAGCCCCAGCATTTT. Protein: CSASTGASNQPQHF.